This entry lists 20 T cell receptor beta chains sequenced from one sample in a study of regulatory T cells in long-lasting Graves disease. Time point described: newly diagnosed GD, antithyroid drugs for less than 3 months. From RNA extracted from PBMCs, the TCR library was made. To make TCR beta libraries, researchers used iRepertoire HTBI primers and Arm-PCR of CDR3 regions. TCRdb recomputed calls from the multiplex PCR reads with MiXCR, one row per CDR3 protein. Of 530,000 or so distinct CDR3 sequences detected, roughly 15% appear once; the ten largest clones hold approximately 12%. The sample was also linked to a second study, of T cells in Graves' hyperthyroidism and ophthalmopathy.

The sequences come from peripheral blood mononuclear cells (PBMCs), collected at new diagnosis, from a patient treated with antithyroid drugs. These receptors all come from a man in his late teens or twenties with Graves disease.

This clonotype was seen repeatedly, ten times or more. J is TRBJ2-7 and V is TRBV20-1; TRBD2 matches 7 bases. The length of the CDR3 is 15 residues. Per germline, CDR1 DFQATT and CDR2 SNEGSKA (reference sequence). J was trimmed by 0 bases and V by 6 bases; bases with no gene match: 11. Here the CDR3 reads CSAEEAGDLSYEQYF. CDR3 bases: TGCAGTGCCGAGGAGGCGGGAGACCTCTCCTACGAGCAGTACTTC.

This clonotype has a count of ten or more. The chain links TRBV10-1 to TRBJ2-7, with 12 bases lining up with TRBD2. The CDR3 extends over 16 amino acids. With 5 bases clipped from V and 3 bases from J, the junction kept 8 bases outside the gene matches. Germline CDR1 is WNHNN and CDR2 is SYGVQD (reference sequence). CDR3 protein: CASSSRSTSGSYEQYF. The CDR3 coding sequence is TGCGCCAGCAGTTCACGATCGACTAGCGGGAGCTACGAGCAGTACTTC.

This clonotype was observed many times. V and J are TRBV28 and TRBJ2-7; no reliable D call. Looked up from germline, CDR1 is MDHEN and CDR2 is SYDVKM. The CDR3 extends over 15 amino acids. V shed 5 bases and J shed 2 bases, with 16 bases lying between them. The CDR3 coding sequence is TGTGCCAGCAGTCTTTCCCGTGTGGATACCTACGAGCAGTACTTC. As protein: CASSLSRVDTYEQYF.

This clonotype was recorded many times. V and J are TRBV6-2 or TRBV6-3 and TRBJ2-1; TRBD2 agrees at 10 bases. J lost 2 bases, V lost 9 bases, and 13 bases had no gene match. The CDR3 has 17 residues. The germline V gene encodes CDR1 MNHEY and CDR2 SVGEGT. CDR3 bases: TGTGCCAGTCTAGCGGGAGTAGGGCGTAGGACCTACAATGAGCAGTTCTTC. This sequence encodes CASLAGVGRRTYNEQFF.

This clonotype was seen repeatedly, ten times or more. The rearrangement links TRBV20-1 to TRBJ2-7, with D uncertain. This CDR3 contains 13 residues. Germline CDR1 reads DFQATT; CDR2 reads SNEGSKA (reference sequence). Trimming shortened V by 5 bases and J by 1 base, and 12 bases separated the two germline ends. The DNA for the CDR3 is TGCAGTGCTGAAGGACCGGGTTCCTACGAGCAGTACTTC. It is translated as CSAEGPGSYEQYF.

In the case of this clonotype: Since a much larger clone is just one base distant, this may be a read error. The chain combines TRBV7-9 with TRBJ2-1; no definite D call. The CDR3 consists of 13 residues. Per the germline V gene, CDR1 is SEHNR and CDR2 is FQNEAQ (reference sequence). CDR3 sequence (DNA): TGTGCCAACAGCTGGTTCCCCTACAATGAGCAGTTCTTC. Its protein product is CANSWFPYNEQFF. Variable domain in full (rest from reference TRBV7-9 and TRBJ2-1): DTGVSQNPRHKITKRGQNVTFRCDPISEHNRLYWYRQTLGQGPEFLTYFQNEAQLEKSRLLSDRFSAERPKGSFSTLEIQRTEQGDSAMYLCANSWFPYNEQFFGPGTRLTVL.

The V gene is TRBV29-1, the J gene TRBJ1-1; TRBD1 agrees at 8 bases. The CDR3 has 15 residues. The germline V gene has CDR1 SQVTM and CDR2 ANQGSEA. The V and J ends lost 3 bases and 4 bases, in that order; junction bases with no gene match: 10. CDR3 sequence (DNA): TGCAGCGTTGATCGAGGGGGACAGGAAGGCACTGAAGCTTTCTTT. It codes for CSVDRGGQEGTEAFF.

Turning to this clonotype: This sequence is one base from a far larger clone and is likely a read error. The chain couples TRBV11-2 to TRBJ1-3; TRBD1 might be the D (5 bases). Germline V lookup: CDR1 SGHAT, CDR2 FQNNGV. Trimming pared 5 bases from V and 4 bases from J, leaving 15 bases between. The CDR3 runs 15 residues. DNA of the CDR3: TGTGCCAGCAGCCAAACCGGGGGATACGGAAACACCATATATTTT. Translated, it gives CASSQTGGYGNTIYF.

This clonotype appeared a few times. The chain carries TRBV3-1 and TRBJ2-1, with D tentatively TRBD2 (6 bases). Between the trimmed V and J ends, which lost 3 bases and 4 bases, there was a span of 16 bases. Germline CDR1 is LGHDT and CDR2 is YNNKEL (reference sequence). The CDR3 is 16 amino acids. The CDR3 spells CASSQDWAGIYNEQFF. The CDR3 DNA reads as TGTGCCAGCAGCCAGGATTGGGCGGGGATATACAATGAGCAGTTCTTC.

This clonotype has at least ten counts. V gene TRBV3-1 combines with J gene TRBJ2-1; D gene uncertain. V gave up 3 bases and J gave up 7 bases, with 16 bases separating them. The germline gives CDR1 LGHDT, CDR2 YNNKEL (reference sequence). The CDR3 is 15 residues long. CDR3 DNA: TGTGCCAGCAGCCAGACTGGACCAAGGTTTAATGAGCAGTTCTTC. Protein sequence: CASSQTGPRFNEQFF.

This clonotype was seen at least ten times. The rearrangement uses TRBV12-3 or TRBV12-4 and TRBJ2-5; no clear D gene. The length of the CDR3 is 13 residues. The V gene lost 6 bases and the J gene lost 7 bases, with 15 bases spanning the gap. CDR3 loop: CASSRVPQPTQYF. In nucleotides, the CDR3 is TGTGCCAGCAGCCGGGTCCCCCAACCGACCCAGTACTTC.

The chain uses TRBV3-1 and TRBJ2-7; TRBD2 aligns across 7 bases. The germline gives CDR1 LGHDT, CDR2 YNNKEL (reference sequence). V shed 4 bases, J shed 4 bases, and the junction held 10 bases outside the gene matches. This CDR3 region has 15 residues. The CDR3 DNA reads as TGTGCCAGCAGCCGGGGGGGGATGATGGGGTACGAGCAGTACTTC. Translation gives CASSRGGMMGYEQYF.

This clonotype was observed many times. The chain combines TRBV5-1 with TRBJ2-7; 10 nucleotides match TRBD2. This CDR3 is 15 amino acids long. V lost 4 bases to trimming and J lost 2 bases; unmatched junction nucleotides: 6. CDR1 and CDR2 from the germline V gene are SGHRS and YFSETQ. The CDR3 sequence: CASSPTSGATYEQYF. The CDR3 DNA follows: TGCGCCAGCAGCCCTACTAGCGGGGCGACCTACGAGCAGTACTTC.

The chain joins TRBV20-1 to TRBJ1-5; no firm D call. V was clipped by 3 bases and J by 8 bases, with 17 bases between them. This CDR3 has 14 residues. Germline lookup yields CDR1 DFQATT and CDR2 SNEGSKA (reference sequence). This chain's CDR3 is CSASSGLQTKPQHF. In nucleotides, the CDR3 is TGCAGTGCTAGTTCCGGACTCCAGACCAAGCCCCAGCATTTT.

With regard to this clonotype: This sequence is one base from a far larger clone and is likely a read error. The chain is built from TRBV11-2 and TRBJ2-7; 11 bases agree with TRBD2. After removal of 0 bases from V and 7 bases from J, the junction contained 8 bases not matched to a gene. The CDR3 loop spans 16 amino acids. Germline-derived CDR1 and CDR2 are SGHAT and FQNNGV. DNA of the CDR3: TGTGCCAGCAGCTTAGAACCGGGACTAGCGGAGTTTGAGCAGTACTTC. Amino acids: CASSLEPGLAEFEQYF.

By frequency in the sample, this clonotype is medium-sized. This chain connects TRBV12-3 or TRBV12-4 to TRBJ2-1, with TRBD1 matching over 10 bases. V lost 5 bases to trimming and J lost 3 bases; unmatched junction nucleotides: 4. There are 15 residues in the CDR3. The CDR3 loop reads CASSPGTGDYNEQFF. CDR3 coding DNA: TGTGCCAGCAGTCCCGGGACAGGGGACTACAATGAGCAGTTCTTC.

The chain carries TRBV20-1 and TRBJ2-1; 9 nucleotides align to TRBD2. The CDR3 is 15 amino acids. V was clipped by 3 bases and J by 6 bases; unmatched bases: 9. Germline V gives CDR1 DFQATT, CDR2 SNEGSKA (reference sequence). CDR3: CSARETGTSLNEQFF. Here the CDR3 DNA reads TGCAGTGCTAGGGAGACCGGGACTAGCCTCAATGAGCAGTTCTTC.

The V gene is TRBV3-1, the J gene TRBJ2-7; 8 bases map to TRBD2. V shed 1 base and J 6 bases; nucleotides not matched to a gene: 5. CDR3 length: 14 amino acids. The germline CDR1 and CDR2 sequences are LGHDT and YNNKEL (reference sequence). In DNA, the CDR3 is TGTGCCAGCAGCCAAGGACTAGCGTCGATCGAGCAGTACTTC. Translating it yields CASSQGLASIEQYF.

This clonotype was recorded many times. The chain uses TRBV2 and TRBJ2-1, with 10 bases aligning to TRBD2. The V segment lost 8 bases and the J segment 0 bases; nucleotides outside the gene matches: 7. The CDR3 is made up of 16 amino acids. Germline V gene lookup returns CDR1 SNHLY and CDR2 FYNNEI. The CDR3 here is CASVEASGSSYNEQFF. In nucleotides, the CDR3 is TGTGCCAGCGTGGAGGCTAGCGGGAGCTCCTACAATGAGCAGTTCTTC.

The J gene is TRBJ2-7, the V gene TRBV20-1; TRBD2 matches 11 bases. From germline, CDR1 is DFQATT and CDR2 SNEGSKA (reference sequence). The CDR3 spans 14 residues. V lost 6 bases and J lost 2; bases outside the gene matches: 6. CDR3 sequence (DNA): TGCAGTGCAGTAATAGCGGGAGGGACCTACGAGCAGTACTTC. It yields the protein CSAVIAGGTYEQYF.